This T cell receptor beta chain is drawn from a study of shared T cell receptors in the human thymus. Trimming shortened V by 0 bases and J by 2 bases, and 14 bases separated the two germline ends. The germline gives CDR1 SGDLS, CDR2 YYNGEE. The CDR3 loop spans 16 amino acids. Repertoires were generated with immunoSEQ multiplex PCR, while TCRdb's copy carries only in-frame clones and drops some. The sample shows roughly 700,000 clones, roughly 90% of them seen only once. These data are also associated with another study on human thymus T cells.

This receptor was taken from a boy under three years old with a congenital heart defect. The sequencing sample was made of thymocytes. The J gene is TRBJ2-5, the V gene TRBV9; a possible D gene is TRBD1 (5 bases). The CDR3 reads CASSVARGGAQETQYF. CDR3 DNA sequence: TGTGCCAGCAGCGTAGCTAGGGGCGGAGCACAAGAGACCCAGTACTTC.